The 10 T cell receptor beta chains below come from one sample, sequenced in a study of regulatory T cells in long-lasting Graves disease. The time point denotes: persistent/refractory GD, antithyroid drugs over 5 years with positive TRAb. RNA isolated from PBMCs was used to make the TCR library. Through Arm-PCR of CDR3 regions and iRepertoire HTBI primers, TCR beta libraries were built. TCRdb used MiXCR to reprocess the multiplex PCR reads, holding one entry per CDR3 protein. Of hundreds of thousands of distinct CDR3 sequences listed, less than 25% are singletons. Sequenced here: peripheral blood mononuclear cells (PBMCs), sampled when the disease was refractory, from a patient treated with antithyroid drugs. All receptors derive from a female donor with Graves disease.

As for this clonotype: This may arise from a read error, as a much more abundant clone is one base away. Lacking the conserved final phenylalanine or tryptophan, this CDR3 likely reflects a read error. This CDR3 reads CASSEGRVPNEKLFL. The CDR3 DNA reads TGTGCCAGCAGTGAAGGACGAGTCCCAAATGAAAAACTGTTTCTT. The rearrangement links TRBV6-1 to TRBJ1-4; D is uncertain. This CDR3 comprises 15 residues. Germline V gene sequence: CDR1 MNHNS, CDR2 SASEGT. V was cut by 1 base and J by 5 bases, with 11 bases left in between.

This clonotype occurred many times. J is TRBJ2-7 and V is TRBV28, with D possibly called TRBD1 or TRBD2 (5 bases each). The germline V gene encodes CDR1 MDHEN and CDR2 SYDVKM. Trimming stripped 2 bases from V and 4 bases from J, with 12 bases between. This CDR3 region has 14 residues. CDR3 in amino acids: CASSLTRDGYEQYF. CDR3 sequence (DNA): TGTGCCAGCAGTTTAACCCGGGACGGGTACGAGCAGTACTTC.

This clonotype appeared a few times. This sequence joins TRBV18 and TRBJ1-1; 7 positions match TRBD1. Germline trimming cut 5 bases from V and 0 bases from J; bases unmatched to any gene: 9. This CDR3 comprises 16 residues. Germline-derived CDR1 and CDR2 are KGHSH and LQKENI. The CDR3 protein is CASSEQQQGLNTEAFF. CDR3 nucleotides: TGTGCCAGCTCAGAACAACAACAGGGGTTGAACACTGAAGCTTTCTTT.

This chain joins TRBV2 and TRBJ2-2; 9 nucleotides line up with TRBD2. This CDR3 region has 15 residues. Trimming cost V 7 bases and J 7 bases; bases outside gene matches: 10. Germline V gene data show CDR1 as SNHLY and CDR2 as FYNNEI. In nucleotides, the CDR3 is TGTGCCAGCACCGCCCTAGCGGGGAGGGGCGGGGAGCTGTTTTTT. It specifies CASTALAGRGGELFF.

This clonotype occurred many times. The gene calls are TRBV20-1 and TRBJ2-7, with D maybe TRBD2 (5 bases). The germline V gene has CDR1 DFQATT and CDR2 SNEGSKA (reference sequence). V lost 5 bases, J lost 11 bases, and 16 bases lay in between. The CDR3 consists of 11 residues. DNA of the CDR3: TGCAGTGCTCACACGGTTTGGGAGAAGTACTTC. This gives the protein CSAHTVWEKYF.

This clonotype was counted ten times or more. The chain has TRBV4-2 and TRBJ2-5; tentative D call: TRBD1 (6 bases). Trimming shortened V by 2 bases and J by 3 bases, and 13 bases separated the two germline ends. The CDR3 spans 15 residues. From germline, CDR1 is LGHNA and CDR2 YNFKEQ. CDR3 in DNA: TGTGCCAGCAGCCAATCTCAGGGGTTCGAAGAGACCCAGTACTTC. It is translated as CASSQSQGFEETQYF.

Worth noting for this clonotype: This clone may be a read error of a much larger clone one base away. This chain's CDR3 is CSAVTENMGGYIF. DNA of the CDR3: TGCAGTGCTGTGACAGAGAACATGGGTGGCTACATCTTC. V gene TRBV20-1 combines with J gene TRBJ1-2, with D perhaps TRBD1 (5 bases). The CDR3 sequence is 13 residues long. Germline V lookup: CDR1 DFQATT, CDR2 SNEGSKA (reference sequence).

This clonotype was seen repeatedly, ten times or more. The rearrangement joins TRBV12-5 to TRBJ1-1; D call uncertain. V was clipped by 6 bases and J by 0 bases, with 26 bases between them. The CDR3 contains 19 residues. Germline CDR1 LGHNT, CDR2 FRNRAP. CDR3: CASGLLLNSKNALNTEAFF. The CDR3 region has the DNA TGTGCTAGTGGCCTACTTTTGAACAGTAAGAATGCCCTGAACACTGAAGCTTTCTTT.

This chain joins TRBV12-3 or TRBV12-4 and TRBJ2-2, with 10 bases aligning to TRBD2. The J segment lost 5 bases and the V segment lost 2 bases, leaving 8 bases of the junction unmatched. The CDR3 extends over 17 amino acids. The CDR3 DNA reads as TGTGCCAGCAGTTTACGGGTAGCGGGAGGCGGTACCGGGGAGCTGTTTTTT. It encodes CASSLRVAGGGTGELFF.

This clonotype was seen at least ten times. The CDR3: CASSWRQAEVAFF. CDR3 sequence (DNA): TGTGCCAGCAGTTGGCGACAGGCGGAGGTGGCTTTCTTT. The chain carries TRBV12-3 or TRBV12-4 and TRBJ1-1, with D possibly TRBD1 on 6 matching bases. V lost 4 bases and J lost 11, with 17 bases in between. The CDR3 loop spans 13 amino acids.